This is a list of T cell receptor beta chains from one sample in a study of shared clonotypes between healthy human individuals. Measured with immunoSEQ multiplex PCR; TCRdb has only the in-frame clones, and not every one. The table lists about 680,000 clones, about 92% of them singletons. Input material: naive CD8+ T cells sorted from blood. These receptors were collected from a man aged 30 to 45 in good health. CDR3s include the opening cysteine and the closing phenylalanine or tryptophan. The order of the fields is J gene, clone size, V gene, D gene, CDR3 protein, CDR3 DNA. D genes are given only for firm matches. Clone size is stated in some rows and not others, as once, few, many or a class when expanded.

>TRBJ1-1|.|TRBV28|TRBD1
CASSPNRGLPRVNTEAFF
TGTGCCAGCAGTCCGAACAGGGGGCTACCGCGGGTGAACACTGAAGCTTTCTTT
>TRBJ2-2|.|TRBV11-3|.
CEATYTGELFF
TGCGAGGCTACCTACACCGGGGAGCTGTTTTTT
>TRBJ1-1|.|TRBV12-5|.
CASGLVLGAGNTEAFF
TGTGCTAGTGGTTTGGTACTTGGGGCAGGGAACACTGAAGCTTTCTTT
>TRBJ2-3|.|TRBV5-1|TRBD1
CASSSGDRANTGDTQYF
TGCGCCAGCAGCTCGGGGGACAGGGCGAATACGGGAGATACGCAGTATTTT
>TRBJ1-5|.|TRBV28|.
CASSLSSNQPQHF
TGTGCCAGCAGTTTATCTAGCAATCAGCCCCAGCATTTT
>TRBJ2-7|.|TRBV5-5|TRBD1
CASSYIGQGASEQYF
TGTGCCAGCAGCTATATTGGACAGGGGGCTTCCGAGCAGTACTTC
>TRBJ2-7|once|TRBV28|TRBD2
CASSSRIAGAWYEQYF
TGTGCCAGCAGTTCTCGAATAGCGGGAGCGTGGTACGAGCAGTACTTC
>TRBJ2-2|.|TRBV11-3|.
CASSSRGAGVTGELFF
TGTGCCAGCAGCTCGAGGGGGGCGGGAGTTACCGGGGAGCTGTTTTTT
>TRBJ2-7|.|TRBV5-1|TRBD2
CASSLVGLAFDEQYF
TGCGCCAGCAGCTTGGTGGGACTAGCTTTCGACGAGCAGTACTTC
>TRBJ1-4|.|TRBV4-1|.
CASSQKTVMNEKLFF
TGCGCCAGCAGCCAGAAGACAGTAATGAATGAAAAACTGTTTTTT
>TRBJ2-7|.|TRBV11-2|.
CASSPPLRVDEQYF
TGTGCCAGCAGCCCCCCCCTACGGGTGGATGAGCAGTACTTC
>TRBJ2-4|.|TRBV28|TRBD1
CASSLRTGGPKNIQYF
TGTGCCAGCAGTTTAAGGACAGGGGGACCCAAAAACATTCAGTACTTC
>TRBJ1-5|.|TRBV28|.
CATASLLWGVQPQHF
TGTGCCACCGCGAGCCTCTTGTGGGGCGTTCAGCCCCAGCATTTT
>TRBJ2-1|.|TRBV21-1|.
CASSLTRAGGYNEQFF
TGTGCCAGCAGCCTTACCCGTGCGGGGGGCTACAATGAGCAGTTCTTC
>TRBJ2-1|.|TRBV29-1|.
CSVDAVFRSYNEQFF
TGCAGCGTTGACGCGGTCTTCCGGTCCTACAATGAGCAGTTCTTC
>TRBJ2-7|.|TRBV30|.
CAWRDSSITYEQYF
TGTGCCTGGAGGGACTCCTCGATCACCTACGAGCAGTACTTC
>TRBJ2-1|.|TRBV4-1|.
CASSQVDHEQFF
TGCGCCAGCAGCCAAGTGGACCATGAGCAGTTCTTC
>TRBJ2-7|.|TRBV27|.
CASGMSEQYF
TGTGCCAGCGGAATGTCTGAGCAGTACTTC
>TRBJ2-1|once|TRBV7-2|TRBD1
CASSGPGTGVIFF
TGTGCCAGCAGCGGACCCGGGACAGGGGTTATATTCTTC
>TRBJ2-7|.|TRBV12-1|.
CASSSGTSGSGEQYF
TGTGCCAGCAGCTCCGGGACTAGCGGGAGTGGTGAGCAGTACTTC
>TRBJ2-5|.|TRBV4-2|.
CASGDLSGTETQYF
TGTGCCAGCGGGGACCTCTCCGGTACTGAGACCCAGTACTTC
>TRBJ2-2|.|TRBV5-4|.
CASSLANTGELFF
TGTGCCAGCAGCCTAGCGAACACCGGGGAGCTGTTTTTT
>TRBJ2-7|.|TRBV10-3|.
CAIRDPNREQGYF
TGTGCCATCAGGGATCCAAACAGGGAACAGGGGTACTTC
>TRBJ2-7|.|TRBV7-9|.
CASSFPREDEQYF
TGTGCCAGCAGCTTCCCGAGAGAAGACGAGCAGTACTTC
>TRBJ2-7|.|TRBV9|TRBD2
CASSVGGSTYEQYF
TGTGCCAGCAGCGTAGGCGGGAGTACCTACGAGCAGTACTTC
>TRBJ2-7|.|TRBV5-1|.
CASREDALPYEQYF
TGCGCCAGCAGGGAGGACGCCCTTCCCTACGAGCAGTACTTC
>TRBJ2-3|.|TRBV4-3|.
CASSQDPYRTDTQYF
TGCGCCAGCAGCCAAGATCCATACCGCACAGATACGCAGTATTTT
>TRBJ2-3|.|TRBV7-2|.
CASSLDGTGADTQYF
TGTGCCAGCAGCTTAGATGGTACAGGAGCAGATACGCAGTATTTT
>TRBJ1-4|.|TRBV25-1|.
CASSESALLATNEKLFF
TGTGCCAGCAGTGAATCGGCTTTACTTGCAACTAATGAAAAACTGTTTTTT
>TRBJ2-1|.|TRBV9|.
CASSPNMDYNEQFF
TGTGCCAGCAGCCCCAACATGGACTACAATGAGCAGTTCTTC
>TRBJ1-2|.|TRBV27|TRBD1
CASSFRRDRANYGYTF
TGTGCCAGCAGTTTCCGCCGGGACAGAGCTAACTATGGCTACACCTTC
>TRBJ2-7|.|TRBV7-9|TRBD2
CASSLDGLAGVYEQYF
TGTGCCAGCAGCTTAGACGGACTAGCGGGAGTCTACGAGCAGTACTTC
>TRBJ2-7|.|TRBV2|.
CASKETFFSYEQYF
TGTGCCAGCAAGGAGACATTCTTCTCCTACGAGCAGTACTTC
>TRBJ1-2|.|TRBV10-1|.
CASSPTGSYYGYTF
TGCGCCAGCAGTCCTACTGGGTCTTATTATGGCTACACCTTC
>TRBJ2-7|once|TRBV11-1|TRBD2
CASSLNLAGGGNEQYF
TGTGCCAGCAGCTTAAACCTAGCGGGAGGAGGGAACGAGCAGTACTTC
>TRBJ2-7|.|TRBV6-5|TRBD1
CASRSTGEFGYEQYF
TGTGCCAGCAGGTCGACAGGGGAGTTTGGCTACGAGCAGTACTTC
>TRBJ2-3|.|TRBV7-2|TRBD2
CASSLLAGVADTQYF
TGTGCCAGCAGCTTACTAGCGGGAGTGGCAGATACGCAGTATTTT
>TRBJ1-1|.|TRBV19|.
CASSMATGAEAFF
TGTGCCAGTAGTATGGCAACTGGGGCTGAAGCTTTCTTT
>TRBJ1-4|.|TRBV7-9|TRBD1
CASSSTDRGPRDNEKLFF
TGTGCCAGCAGCTCAACGGACAGGGGGCCGAGAGACAATGAAAAACTGTTTTTT
>TRBJ2-1|.|TRBV7-6|.
CASLGGNEQFF
TGTGCCAGCCTAGGCGGGAATGAGCAGTTCTTC
>TRBJ1-2|few|TRBV7-2|.
CAIRDRRAGYTF
TGTGCCATCCGTGACAGACGGGCTGGCTACACCTTC
>TRBJ2-2|.|TRBV6-5|TRBD1
CASTQTGDTGELFF
TGTGCCAGCACCCAGACAGGGGACACCGGGGAGCTGTTTTTT
>TRBJ2-2|.|TRBV10-2|.
CASSRGATGELFF
TGCGCCAGCAGTCGGGGGGCCACCGGGGAGCTGTTTTTT
>TRBJ1-1|.|TRBV7-9|.
CASSFPGNTEAFF
TGTGCCAGCAGCTTCCCCGGGAACACTGAAGCTTTCTTT
>TRBJ1-4|.|TRBV6-5|.
CASSYSGGGGEKLFF
TGTGCCAGCAGTTACTCTGGAGGGGGTGGCGAAAAACTGTTTTTT
>TRBJ2-7|once|TRBV10-3|.
CAISERAAGMVAYEQYF
TGTGCCATCAGTGAAAGGGCCGCCGGGATGGTGGCCTACGAGCAGTACTTC
>TRBJ2-1|.|TRBV19|.
CASKRVYDYNEQFF
TGTGCCAGTAAAAGGGTGTATGATTACAATGAGCAGTTCTTC
>TRBJ2-5|.|TRBV27|TRBD2
CASSLSAVLAGEETQYF
TGTGCCAGCAGTTTATCAGCGGTGCTAGCGGGAGAAGAGACCCAGTACTTC
>TRBJ1-2|.|TRBV29-1|.
CSVELRDGYTF
TGCAGCGTTGAACTAAGAGATGGCTACACCTTC
>TRBJ1-5|.|TRBV28|.
CASSLQQSRNQPQHF
TGTGCCAGCAGTTTACAACAGAGTAGGAATCAGCCCCAGCATTTT
>TRBJ2-1|once|TRBV6-6|.
CASSYRGTLNEQFF
TGTGCCAGCAGTTACAGAGGGACTCTCAATGAGCAGTTCTTC
>TRBJ1-2|.|TRBV2|.
CASMGDRAITYGYTF
TGTGCCAGCATGGGGGATCGGGCTATAACCTATGGCTACACCTTC
>TRBJ2-7|once|TRBV5-4|TRBD1
CASSIRQGAGREQYF
TGTGCCAGCAGTATCAGGCAGGGGGCAGGTAGGGAGCAGTACTTC
>TRBJ2-7|.|TRBV4-1|.
CASSRSTPSSSYEQYF
TGCGCCAGCAGCCGTTCCACACCTAGCAGCTCCTACGAGCAGTACTTC